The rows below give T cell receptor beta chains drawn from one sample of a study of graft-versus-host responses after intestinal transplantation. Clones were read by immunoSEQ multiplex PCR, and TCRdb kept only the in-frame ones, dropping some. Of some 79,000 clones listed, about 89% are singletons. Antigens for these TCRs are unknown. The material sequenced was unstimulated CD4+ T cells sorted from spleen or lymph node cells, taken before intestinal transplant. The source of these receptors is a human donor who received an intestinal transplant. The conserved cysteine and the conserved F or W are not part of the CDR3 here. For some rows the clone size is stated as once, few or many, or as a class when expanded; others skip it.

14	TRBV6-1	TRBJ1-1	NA	ASSDPGTGRYTEAF
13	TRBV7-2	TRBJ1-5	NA	ASSLVSGLNQPQH
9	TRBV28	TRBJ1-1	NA	ALRSNTEAF
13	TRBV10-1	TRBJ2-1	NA	ASSPGASSYNEQF
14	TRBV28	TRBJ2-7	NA	ASSSPGQGRLLEQY
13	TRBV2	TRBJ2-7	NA	ASSDRQGGPYEQY
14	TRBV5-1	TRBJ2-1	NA	ASSPISAGGYNEQF
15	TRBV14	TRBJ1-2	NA	ASSQDAFRGWGNGYT
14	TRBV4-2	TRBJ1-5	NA	ASSQEPGIRNQPQH
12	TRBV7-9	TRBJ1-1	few	ASSTRQGNTEAF
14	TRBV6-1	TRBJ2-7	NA	ASSGFTSGKRYEQY
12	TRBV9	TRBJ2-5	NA	ASSVTGIPETQY
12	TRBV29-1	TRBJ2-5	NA	SVGGLRGQETQY
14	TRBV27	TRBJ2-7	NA	ASSLSSGPSSYEQY
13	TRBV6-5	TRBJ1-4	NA	ASSYFGGANEKLF
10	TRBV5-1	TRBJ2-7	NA	ASSLERDEQY
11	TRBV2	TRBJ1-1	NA	ASSEGANTEAF
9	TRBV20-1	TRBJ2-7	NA	SASNAGEQY
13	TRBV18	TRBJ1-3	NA	ASSSAGGSGNTIY
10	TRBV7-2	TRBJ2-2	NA	ATGRWTGELF
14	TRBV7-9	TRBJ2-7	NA	ASSLGTGTSGYEQY
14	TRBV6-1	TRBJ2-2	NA	ASSVQTGHSTGELF
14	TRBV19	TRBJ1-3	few	ASSSQGMTSGNTIY
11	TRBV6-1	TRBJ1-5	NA	ASSDRGYQPQH
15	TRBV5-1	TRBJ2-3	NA	ASRSDRGNENTDTQY
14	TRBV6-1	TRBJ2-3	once	ASSDIVWGGTDTQY
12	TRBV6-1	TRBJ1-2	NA	ASSSRQGIEGYT
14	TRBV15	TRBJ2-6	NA	ATSKEGLGGANVLT
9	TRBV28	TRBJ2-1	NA	ASSLAGGQF
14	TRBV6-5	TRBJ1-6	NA	ASSLTSGGANSPLH
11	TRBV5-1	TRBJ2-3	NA	ASSNSLTDTQY
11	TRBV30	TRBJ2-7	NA	ACPPEVSYEQY
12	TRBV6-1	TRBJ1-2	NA	ASTADKFNYGYT
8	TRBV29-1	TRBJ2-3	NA	SAHTDTQY
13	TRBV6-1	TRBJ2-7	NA	ASSVGQGSSYEQY
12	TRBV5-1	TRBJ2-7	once	ASSLQGAGYEQY
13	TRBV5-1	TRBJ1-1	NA	ASSLIRSGDTEAF
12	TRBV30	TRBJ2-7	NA	AWSVGGPSYEQY
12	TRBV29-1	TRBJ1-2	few	SVAAGVIGYGYT
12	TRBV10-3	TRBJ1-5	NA	AISESRSNQPQH
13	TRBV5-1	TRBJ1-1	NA	ASSSQTGVASEAF
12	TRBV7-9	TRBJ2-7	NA	ASSRDSKGYEQY
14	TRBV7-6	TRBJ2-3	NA	ASSLSGQAYTDTQY
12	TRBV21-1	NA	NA	ASSKMTYSYEQY
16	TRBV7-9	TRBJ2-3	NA	ASSLEGILAGVTDTQY
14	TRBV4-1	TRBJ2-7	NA	ASSQDKLVPVYEQY
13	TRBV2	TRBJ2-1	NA	ASSARGNSYNEQF
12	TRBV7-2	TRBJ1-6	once	ASSLQGSNSPLH
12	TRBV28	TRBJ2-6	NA	ASSFSSGANVLT
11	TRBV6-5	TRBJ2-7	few	ASSQGQGYEQY
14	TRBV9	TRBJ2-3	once	ASSIGTAGRTDTQY
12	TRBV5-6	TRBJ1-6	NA	ASSSRDRNSPLH
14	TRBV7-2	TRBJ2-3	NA	ASSQSSGIRTDTQY
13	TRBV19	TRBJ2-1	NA	ASKKVGGISTEQF
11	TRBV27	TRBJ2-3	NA	ASSFTFTDTQY